This is a list of T cell receptor beta chains from one sample in a study of regulatory T cells in long-lasting Graves disease. TCRdb recomputed calls from the multiplex PCR reads with MiXCR, one row per CDR3 protein. Among 250,000 to 300,000 distinct CDR3 sequences, 18% were seen once, and the ten largest hold 12% to 15%. This sample also belongs to another study, concerning T cells in Graves' hyperthyroidism and ophthalmopathy.

Sequences were derived from peripheral blood mononuclear cells (PBMCs), sampled at new diagnosis, from a patient treated with antithyroid drugs. All receptors come from a woman between 25 and 40 years old with Graves disease. Each CDR3 is given with its conserved first and last residue.

j_gene | v_gene | CDR3aa
TRBJ2-5 | TRBV11-2 | CASSPTPGYPRETQYF
TRBJ1-1 | TRBV12-3/TRBV12-4 | CASRVTGTKNTEAFF
TRBJ1-6 | TRBV20-1 | CSATEPRSGLNSPLHF
TRBJ2-7 | TRBV7-9 | CASSPGDRGRNEQYF
TRBJ2-5 | TRBV11-2 | CASSHGQGASETQYF
TRBJ1-1 | TRBV7-8 | CASSPLRVATEAFF
TRBJ2-1 | TRBV29-1 | CSVGGGYNEQFF
TRBJ1-3 | TRBV5-6 | CASSLEVRTMSGNTIYF
TRBJ2-7 | TRBV4-1 | CASSQGRGGISYEQYF
TRBJ2-7 | TRBV7-8 | CASSLNDPYEQYF
TRBJ1-2 | TRBV12-3/TRBV12-4 | CASSLIELPGYGYTF
TRBJ2-1 | TRBV10-2 | CASEDRTNNEQFF
TRBJ1-3 | TRBV6-1 | CASNLSRGSGNTIYF
TRBJ2-7 | TRBV18 | CASSRDRTPSVQYF
TRBJ1-5 | TRBV20-1 | CSARDTTGRDYSNQPQHF
TRBJ2-3 | TRBV27 | CASSIGGADTQYF
TRBJ1-3 | TRBV6-1 | CASSPVGSGNTIYF
- | TRBV2 | CASSGTSETQYF
TRBJ1-2 | TRBV5-4 | CASSNRDKNYGYTF
TRBJ2-3 | TRBV7-9 | CASSLLILTQYF
TRBJ1-4 | TRBV28 | CASSLSGHNEKLFF
TRBJ2-4 | TRBV5-1 | CASSLDSLAKNIQYF
TRBJ2-2 | TRBV6-9 | CASSYERGNTGELFF
TRBJ2-7 | TRBV12-3/TRBV12-4 | CASSLEGTYEQYF
TRBJ1-1 | TRBV20-1 | CSATTGSSEAFF
TRBJ2-4 | TRBV20-1 | CSARVQGAKNIQYF
TRBJ1-1 | TRBV5-6 | CASTWGQEGWNTEAFF
TRBJ2-1 | TRBV3-1 | CASSQAQDNEQFF